This T cell receptor beta chain comes out of a study of a mutant IDH1 vaccine in newly diagnosed glioma. As for this clone: Its antigen is unknown.

Time point reported: week 11, during vaccination. The investigators gave 300 ug of mutant IDH1 20-mer peptide in each vaccine dose, together with topical imiquimod. TCRdb's copy holds only in-frame clones and misses some; the assay was immunoSEQ multiplex PCR. The sample has tens of thousands of clones, 90% seen once. V trimming: 3 bases; J trimming: 2 bases; junction bases outside the gene matches: 8. This CDR3 has 15 residues. The germline V gene encodes CDR1 SQVTM and CDR2 ANQGSEA. This sample comprised PBMCs, obtained from a glioma patient whose treatment included an IDH1 peptide vaccine. The chain couples TRBV29-1 to TRBJ2-3; 7 bases are a match to TRBD1. The receptor was derived from a man aged 18 to 29 with glioma. In nucleotides, the CDR3 is TGCAGCGTTGACTCCCGAGGGGGCCCCACAGATACGCAGTATTTT. Protein: CSVDSRGGPTDTQYF.